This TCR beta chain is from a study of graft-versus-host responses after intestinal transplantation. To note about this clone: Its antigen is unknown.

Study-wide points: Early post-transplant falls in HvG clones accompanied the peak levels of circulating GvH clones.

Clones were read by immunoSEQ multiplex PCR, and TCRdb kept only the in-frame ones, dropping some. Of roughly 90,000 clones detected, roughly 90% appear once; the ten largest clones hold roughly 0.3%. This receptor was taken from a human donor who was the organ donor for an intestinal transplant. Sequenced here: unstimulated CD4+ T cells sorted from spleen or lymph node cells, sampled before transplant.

The CDR3 loop is CASSSSLGANSPLHF. DNA for the CDR3: TGTGCCAGCAGCTCCTCCTTGGGGGCGAATTCACCCCTCCACTTT. The chain uses TRBV7-8 and TRBJ1-6, with D perhaps TRBD1 (6 bases). CDR1 is SGHVS, CDR2 FQNEAQ, per germline. This CDR3 spans 15 amino acids. V was clipped by 4 bases and J by 7 bases, with 14 bases between them. Variable domain in full (rest from reference TRBV7-8 and TRBJ1-6): GAGVSQSPRYKVAKRGQDVALRCDPISGHVSLFWYQQALGQGPEFLTYFQNEAQLDKSGLPSDRFFAERPEGSVSTLKIQRTQQEDSAVYLCASSSSLGANSPLHFGNGTRLTVT.